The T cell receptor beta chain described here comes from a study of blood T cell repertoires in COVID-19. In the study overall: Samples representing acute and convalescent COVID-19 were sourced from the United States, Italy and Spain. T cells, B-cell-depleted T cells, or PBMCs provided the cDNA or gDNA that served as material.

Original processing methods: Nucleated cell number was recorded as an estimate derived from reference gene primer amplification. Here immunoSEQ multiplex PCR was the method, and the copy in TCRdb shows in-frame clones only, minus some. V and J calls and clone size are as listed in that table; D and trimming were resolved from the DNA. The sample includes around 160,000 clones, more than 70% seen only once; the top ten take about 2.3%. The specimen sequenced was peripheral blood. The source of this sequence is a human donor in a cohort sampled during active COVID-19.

The CDR3 region is CASSLVGVSGNQNGEQFF. The CDR3 DNA reads TGTGCCAGCAGCTTAGTTGGTGTTTCGGGGAACCAGAACGGAGAGCAGTTCTTC. This sequence joins TRBV11-2 and TRBJ2-1; D is perhaps TRBD2 (5 bases). Germline V CDR1 and CDR2: SGHAT, FQNNGV. The CDR3 covers 18 residues. Between the trimmed V and J ends, which lost 1 base and 10 bases, there was a span of 26 bases.